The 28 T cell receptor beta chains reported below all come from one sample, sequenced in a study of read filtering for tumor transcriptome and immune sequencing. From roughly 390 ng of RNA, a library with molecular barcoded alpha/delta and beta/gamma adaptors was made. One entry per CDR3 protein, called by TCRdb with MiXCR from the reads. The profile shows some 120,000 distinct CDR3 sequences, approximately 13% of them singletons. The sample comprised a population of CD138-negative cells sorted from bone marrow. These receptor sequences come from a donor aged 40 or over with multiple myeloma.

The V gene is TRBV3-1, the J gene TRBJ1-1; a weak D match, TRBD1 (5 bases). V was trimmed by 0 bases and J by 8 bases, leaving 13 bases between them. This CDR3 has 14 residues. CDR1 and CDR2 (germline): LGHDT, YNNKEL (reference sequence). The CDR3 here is CASSQDPVGVEAFF. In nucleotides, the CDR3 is TGTGCCAGCAGCCAAGACCCGGTAGGGGTCGAAGCTTTCTTT.

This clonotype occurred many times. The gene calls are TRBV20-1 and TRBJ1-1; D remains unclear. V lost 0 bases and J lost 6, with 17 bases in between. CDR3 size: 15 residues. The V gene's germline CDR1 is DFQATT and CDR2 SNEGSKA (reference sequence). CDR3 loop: CSARDFRGLKAEAFF. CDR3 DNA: TGCAGTGCTAGAGATTTCCGTGGGCTCAAGGCTGAAGCTTTCTTT.

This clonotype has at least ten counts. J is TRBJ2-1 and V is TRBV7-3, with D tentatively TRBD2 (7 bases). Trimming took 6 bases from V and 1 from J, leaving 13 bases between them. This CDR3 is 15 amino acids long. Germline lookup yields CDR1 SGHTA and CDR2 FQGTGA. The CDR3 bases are TGTGCCAGCAGGGACAGCGGGACTTCCTACAATGAGCAGTTCTTC. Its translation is CASRDSGTSYNEQFF.

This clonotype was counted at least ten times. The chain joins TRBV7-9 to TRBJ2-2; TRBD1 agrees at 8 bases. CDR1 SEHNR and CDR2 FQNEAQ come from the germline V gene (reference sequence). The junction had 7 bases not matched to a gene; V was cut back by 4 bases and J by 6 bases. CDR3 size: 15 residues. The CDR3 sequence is CASSSTDRDPGELFF. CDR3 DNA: TGTGCCAGCAGCTCCACGGACAGGGACCCCGGGGAGCTGTTTTTT.

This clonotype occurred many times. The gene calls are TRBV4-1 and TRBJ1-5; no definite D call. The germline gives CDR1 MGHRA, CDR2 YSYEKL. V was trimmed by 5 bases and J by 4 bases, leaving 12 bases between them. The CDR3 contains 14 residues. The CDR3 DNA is TGCGCCAGCAGCGTTCAGCCCTCGAATCAGCCCCAGCATTTT. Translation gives CASSVQPSNQPQHF.

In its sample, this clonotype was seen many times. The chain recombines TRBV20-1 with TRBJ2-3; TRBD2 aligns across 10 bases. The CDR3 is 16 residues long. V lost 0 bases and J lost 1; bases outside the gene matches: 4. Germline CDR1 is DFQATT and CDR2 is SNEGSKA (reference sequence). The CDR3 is CSARDPLAGGTDTQYF. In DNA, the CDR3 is TGCAGTGCTAGAGATCCCCTAGCGGGGGGCACAGATACGCAGTATTTT.

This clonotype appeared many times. Here the CDR3 reads CASSPGQAGYNEQFF. The CDR3 nucleotides read TGTGCCAGCAGCCCGGGGCAAGCAGGATACAATGAGCAGTTCTTC. The chain uses TRBV7-9 and TRBJ2-1; possibly TRBD1 or TRBD2 for D (5 bases each). The CDR3 length is 15 residues. Trimming took 5 bases from V and 4 from J, leaving 15 bases between them. Germline V CDR1 and CDR2: SEHNR, FQNEAQ (reference sequence).

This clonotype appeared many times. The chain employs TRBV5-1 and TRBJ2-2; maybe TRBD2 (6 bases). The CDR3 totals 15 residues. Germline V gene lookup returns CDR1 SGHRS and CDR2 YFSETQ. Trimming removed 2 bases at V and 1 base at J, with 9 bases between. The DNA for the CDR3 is TGCGCCAGCAGCTTTGGTAGCGGGAACACCGGGGAGCTGTTTTTT. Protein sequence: CASSFGSGNTGELFF.

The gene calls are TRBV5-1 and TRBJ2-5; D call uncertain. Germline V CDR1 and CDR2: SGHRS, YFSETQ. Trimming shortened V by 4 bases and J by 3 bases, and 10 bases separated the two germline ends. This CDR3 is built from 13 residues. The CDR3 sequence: CASSPGPEETQYF. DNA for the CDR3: TGCGCCAGCAGCCCGGGCCCCGAAGAGACCCAGTACTTC.

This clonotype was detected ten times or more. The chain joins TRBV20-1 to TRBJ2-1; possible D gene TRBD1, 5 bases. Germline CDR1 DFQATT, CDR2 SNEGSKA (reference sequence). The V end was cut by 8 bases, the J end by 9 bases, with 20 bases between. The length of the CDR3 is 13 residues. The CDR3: CSSIRGDFPEQFF. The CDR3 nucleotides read TGCAGTTCAATAAGGGGCGACTTCCCTGAGCAGTTCTTC.

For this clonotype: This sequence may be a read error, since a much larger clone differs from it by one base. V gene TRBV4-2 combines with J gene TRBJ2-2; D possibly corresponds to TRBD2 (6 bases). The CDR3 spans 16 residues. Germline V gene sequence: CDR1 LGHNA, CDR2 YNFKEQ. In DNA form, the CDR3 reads TGTGTCAGCAGCCAAAACACCCGGGGAGGCACCGGGGAGCTGTTTTTT. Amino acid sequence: CVSSQNTRGGTGELFF.

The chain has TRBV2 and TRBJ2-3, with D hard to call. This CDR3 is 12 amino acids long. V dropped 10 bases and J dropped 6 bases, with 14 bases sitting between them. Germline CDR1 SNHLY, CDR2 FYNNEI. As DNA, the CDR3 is TGTGCCACTTCTTCGAATCCGGATACGCAGTATTTT. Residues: CATSSNPDTQYF.

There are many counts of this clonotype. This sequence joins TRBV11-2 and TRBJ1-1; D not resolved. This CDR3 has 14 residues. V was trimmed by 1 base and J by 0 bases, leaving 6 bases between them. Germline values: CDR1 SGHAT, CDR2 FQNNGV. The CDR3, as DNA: TGTGCCAGCAGCTTAGGACCGTTGAACACTGAAGCTTTCTTT. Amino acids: CASSLGPLNTEAFF.

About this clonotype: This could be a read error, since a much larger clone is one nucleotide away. The CDR3, as DNA: TGTGCCTGGGGAGGGACTAGCGGGGGAGGAGGTAAACAGTTCTTC. Residues: CAWGGTSGGGGKQFF. The chain is built from TRBV30 and TRBJ2-1, with TRBD2 matching 14 bases. Trimming removed 5 bases from V and 13 bases from J; junction bases left unmatched: 13. The CDR3 loop spans 15 amino acids. The germline gives CDR1 GTSNPN, CDR2 SVGIG (reference sequence).

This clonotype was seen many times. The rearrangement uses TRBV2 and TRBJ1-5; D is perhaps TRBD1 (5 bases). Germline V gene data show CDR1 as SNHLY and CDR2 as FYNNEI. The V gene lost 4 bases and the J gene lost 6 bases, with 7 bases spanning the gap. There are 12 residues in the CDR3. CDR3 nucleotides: TGTGCCAGCAGTGGTGGGGGTCAGCCCCAGCATTTT. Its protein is CASSGGGQPQHF.

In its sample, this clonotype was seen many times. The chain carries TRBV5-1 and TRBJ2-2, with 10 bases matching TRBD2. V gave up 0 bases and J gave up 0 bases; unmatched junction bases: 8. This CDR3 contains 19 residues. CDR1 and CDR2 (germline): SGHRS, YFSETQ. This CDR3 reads CASSLGPAGGFANTGELFF. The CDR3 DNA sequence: TGCGCCAGCAGCTTGGGCCCAGCGGGAGGGTTCGCGAACACCGGGGAGCTGTTTTTT.

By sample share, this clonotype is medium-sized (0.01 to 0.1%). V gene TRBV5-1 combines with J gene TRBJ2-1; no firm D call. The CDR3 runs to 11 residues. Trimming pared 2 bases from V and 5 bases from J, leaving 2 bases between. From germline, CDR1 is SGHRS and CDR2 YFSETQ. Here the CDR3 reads CASSLDNEQFF. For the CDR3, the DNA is TGCGCCAGCAGCTTAGACAATGAGCAGTTCTTC.

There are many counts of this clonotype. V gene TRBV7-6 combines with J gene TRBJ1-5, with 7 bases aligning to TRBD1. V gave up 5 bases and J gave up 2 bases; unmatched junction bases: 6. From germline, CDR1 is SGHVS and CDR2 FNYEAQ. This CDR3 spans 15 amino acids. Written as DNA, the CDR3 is TGTGCCAGCAGCGAAGGGGGCGGTCGCAATCAGCCCCAGCATTTT. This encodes CASSEGGGRNQPQHF.

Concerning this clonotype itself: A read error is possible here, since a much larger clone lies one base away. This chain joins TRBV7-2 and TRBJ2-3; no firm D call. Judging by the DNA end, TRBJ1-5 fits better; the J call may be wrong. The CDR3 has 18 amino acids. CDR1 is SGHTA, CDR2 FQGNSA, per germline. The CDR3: CASRPTSGRARSTDTQHF. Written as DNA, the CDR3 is TGTGCCAGCAGACCGACTAGCGGGAGGGCCCGGAGCACAGATACGCAGCATTTT.

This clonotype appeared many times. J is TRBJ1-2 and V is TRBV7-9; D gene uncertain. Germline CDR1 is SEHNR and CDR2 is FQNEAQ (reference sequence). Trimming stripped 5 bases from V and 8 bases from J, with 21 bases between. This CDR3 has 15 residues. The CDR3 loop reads CASSQEVRRQAGYTF. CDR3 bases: TGTGCCAGCAGCCAGGAGGTCAGGCGACAAGCGGGCTACACCTTC.

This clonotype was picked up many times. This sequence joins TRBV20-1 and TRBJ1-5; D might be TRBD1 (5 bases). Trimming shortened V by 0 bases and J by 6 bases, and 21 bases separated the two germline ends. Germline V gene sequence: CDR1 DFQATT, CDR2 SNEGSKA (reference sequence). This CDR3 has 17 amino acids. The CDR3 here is CSARDQEGAGRPQPQHF. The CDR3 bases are TGCAGTGCTAGAGATCAGGAAGGAGCAGGGCGCCCTCAGCCCCAGCATTTT.

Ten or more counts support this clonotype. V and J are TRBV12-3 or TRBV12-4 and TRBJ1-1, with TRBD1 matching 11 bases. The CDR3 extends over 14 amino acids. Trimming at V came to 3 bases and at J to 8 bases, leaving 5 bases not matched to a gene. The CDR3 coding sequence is TGTGCCAGCAGTTTGATGCGGACAGGGGGCGAAGCTTTCTTT. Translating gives CASSLMRTGGEAFF.

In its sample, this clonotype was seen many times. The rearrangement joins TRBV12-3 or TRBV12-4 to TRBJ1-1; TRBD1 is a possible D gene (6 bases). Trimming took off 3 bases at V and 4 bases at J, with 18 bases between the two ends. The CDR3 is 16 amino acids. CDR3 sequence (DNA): TGTGCCAGCAGTTTGGGGCGGGGGGCTGGTATCACTGAAGCTTTCTTT. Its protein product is CASSLGRGAGITEAFF.

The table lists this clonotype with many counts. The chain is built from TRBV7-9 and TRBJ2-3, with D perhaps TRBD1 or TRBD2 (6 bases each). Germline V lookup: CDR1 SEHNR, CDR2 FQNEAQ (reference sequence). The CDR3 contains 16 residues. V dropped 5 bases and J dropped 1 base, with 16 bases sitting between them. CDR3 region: CASSNGGGGRTDTQYF. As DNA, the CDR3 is TGTGCCAGCAGCAACGGAGGGGGAGGACGCACAGATACGCAGTATTTT.

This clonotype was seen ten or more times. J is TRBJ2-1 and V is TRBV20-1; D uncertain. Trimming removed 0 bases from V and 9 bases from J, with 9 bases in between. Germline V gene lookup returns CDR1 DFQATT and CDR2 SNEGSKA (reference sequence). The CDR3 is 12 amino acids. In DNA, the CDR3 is TGCAGTGCTAGAGATAGAGTGGTTGAGCAGTTCTTC. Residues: CSARDRVVEQFF.

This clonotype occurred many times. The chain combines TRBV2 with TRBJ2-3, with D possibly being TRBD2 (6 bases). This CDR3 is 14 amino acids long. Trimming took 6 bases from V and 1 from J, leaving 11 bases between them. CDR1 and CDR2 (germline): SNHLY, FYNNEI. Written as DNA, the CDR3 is TGTGCCAGCAGGGGTCGCGGGGGCACAGATACGCAGTATTTT. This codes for CASRGRGGTDTQYF.

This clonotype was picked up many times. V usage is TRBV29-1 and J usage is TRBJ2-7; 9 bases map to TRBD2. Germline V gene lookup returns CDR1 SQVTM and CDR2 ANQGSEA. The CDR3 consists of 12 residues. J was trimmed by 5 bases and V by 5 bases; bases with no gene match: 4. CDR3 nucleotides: TGCAGCGTTCGGTTAGCGGGAGACGAGCAGTACTTC. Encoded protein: CSVRLAGDEQYF.

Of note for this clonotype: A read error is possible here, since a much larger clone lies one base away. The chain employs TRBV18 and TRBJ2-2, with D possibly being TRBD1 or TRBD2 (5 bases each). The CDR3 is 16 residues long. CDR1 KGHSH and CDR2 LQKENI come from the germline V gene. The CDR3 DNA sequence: TGTGCCAGCTCACCAAGGCAGGGCCCGAACACCGGGGAGCTGTCTTTT. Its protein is CASSPRQGPNTGELSF.